These T cell receptor beta chains were read from a single sample in a study of vaccination and CD4 T cells after COVID-19. TCRdb reanalysed the PCR reads using MiXCR and keeps one entry per CDR3 protein. The sample records around 20,000 distinct CDR3 sequences, around 60% being singletons. The antigens for these receptors are not known. This material consisted of CD4+ T cells from blood, cultured in vitro, taken after SARS-CoV-2 vaccination. Source of these receptors: a human donor who received a COVID-19 vaccine. Both conserved end residues are part of each CDR3. Each record gives: clone size, V gene, D gene, J gene, CDR3 DNA, CDR3 protein. The D gene is left open where the match is weak. Expanded clones are given a class, and other clones once, few, many or no size at all.

clone size: NA; V gene: TRBV5-1; D gene: TRBD1; J gene: TRBJ1-1; CDR3 DNA: TGCGCCAGCAGCCCACCGGGACAGTGGAACACTGAAGCTTTCTTT; CDR3 protein: CASSPPGQWNTEAFF
clone size: NA; V gene: TRBV24-1; D gene: TRBD1; J gene: TRBJ1-5; CDR3 DNA: TGTGCCACCAGTGACCGTAGACAGGGTCCCAATCAGCCCCAGCATTTT; CDR3 protein: CATSDRRQGPNQPQHF
clone size: NA; V gene: TRBV5-1; D gene: NA; J gene: TRBJ2-3; CDR3 DNA: TGCGCCAGCAGCTTGCCGGGCTGGCAGGGGTCAGATACGCAGTATTTT; CDR3 protein: CASSLPGWQGSDTQYF
clone size: few; V gene: TRBV2; D gene: NA; J gene: TRBJ1-2; CDR3 DNA: TGTGCCAGCAAGGAGGTAGAGGGCTACACCTTC; CDR3 protein: CASKEVEGYTF
clone size: few; V gene: TRBV12-3/TRBV12-4; D gene: TRBD1; J gene: TRBJ1-1; CDR3 DNA: TGTGCCAGCAGTCCCGGACAGGGAAGAACTGAAGCTTTCTTT; CDR3 protein: CASSPGQGRTEAFF
clone size: few; V gene: TRBV6-1; D gene: TRBD1; J gene: TRBJ1-1; CDR3 DNA: TGTGCCAGCAGAAGCCAAGACAGGGGCACTGAAGCTTTCTTT; CDR3 protein: CASRSQDRGTEAFF
clone size: NA; V gene: TRBV5-1; D gene: TRBD2; J gene: TRBJ2-1; CDR3 DNA: TGCGCCAGCAGCTTCGGGACTAGCGGGGGGAGCGCCTACAATGAGCAGTTCTTC; CDR3 protein: CASSFGTSGGSAYNEQFF
clone size: NA; V gene: TRBV12-3/TRBV12-4; D gene: TRBD2; J gene: TRBJ2-1; CDR3 DNA: TGTGCCAGCAGTTTTTTCCGCGGGGGGACGACGGGCAATGAGCAGTTCTTC; CDR3 protein: CASSFFRGGTTGNEQFF
clone size: NA; V gene: TRBV5-1; D gene: NA; J gene: TRBJ1-1; CDR3 DNA: TGCGCCAGCGTGCCCGGCGACGGGGGCTGGACTGAAGCTTTCTTT; CDR3 protein: CASVPGDGGWTEAFF
clone size: NA; V gene: TRBV6-1; D gene: TRBD1; J gene: TRBJ1-5; CDR3 DNA: TGTGCCAGCGCCGGGACAGGGGACCAGCCCCAGCATTTT; CDR3 protein: CASAGTGDQPQHF
clone size: NA; V gene: TRBV6-1; D gene: NA; J gene: TRBJ1-2; CDR3 DNA: TGTGCCAGCAGTGGGGGCAGGGAACGTGGCGGCTACACCTTC; CDR3 protein: CASSGGRERGGYTF
clone size: NA; V gene: TRBV30; D gene: TRBD2; J gene: TRBJ2-1; CDR3 DNA: TGTGCCTGGAGTGTAAGTAGCGGGGGGGCCGGTGAGCAGTTCTTC; CDR3 protein: CAWSVSSGGAGEQFF
clone size: once; V gene: TRBV6-1; D gene: NA; J gene: TRBJ1-2; CDR3 DNA: TGTGCCAGCAGTCTCTCTCCAGGGCGCGGGGGCTACACCTTC; CDR3 protein: CASSLSPGRGGYTF
clone size: NA; V gene: TRBV5-3; D gene: NA; J gene: TRBJ1-2; CDR3 DNA: TGTGCCAGCAGCTTGGGCTCCTCCTTGACAGTCTATGGCTACACCTTC; CDR3 protein: CASSLGSSLTVYGYTF
clone size: few; V gene: TRBV20-1; D gene: TRBD1; J gene: TRBJ1-2; CDR3 DNA: TGCAGTGCTAGAGAAGGGACAGGAGGCAGGAATGGCTACACCTTC; CDR3 protein: CSAREGTGGRNGYTF
clone size: NA; V gene: TRBV14; D gene: NA; J gene: TRBJ1-6; CDR3 DNA: TGTGCCAGCAGCACCAACCGGGATTCACCCCTCCACTTT; CDR3 protein: CASSTNRDSPLHF
clone size: NA; V gene: TRBV6-1; D gene: NA; J gene: TRBJ2-3; CDR3 DNA: TGTGCCAGCAGTGACAGGGGAGGCACAGATACGCAGTATTTT; CDR3 protein: CASSDRGGTDTQYF